The 17 T cell receptor beta chains listed next were all sequenced from one sample in a study of T cells in Graves' hyperthyroidism and ophthalmopathy. RNA transcripts provided the source from which TCR beta CDR3 regions were amplified. First-round RT-PCR targeting the TCR CDR3 was performed with the HTBI primer set. TCRdb ran MiXCR on the multiplex PCR reads and lists one entry per CDR3 protein. The table has roughly 570,000 distinct CDR3 sequences, 15% to 18% seen once. Sequencing was done on a sample of blood. Receptors originate from a woman aged 25 to 39 with Graves' hyperthyroidism.

This clonotype has more than one count but fewer than ten. The chain combines TRBV6-5 with TRBJ2-7, with TRBD1 matching over 8 bases. Trimming at V came to 0 bases and at J to 9 bases, leaving 4 bases not matched to a gene. The CDR3 has 13 residues. CDR1 and CDR2 from the germline V gene are MNHEY and SVGAGI. The CDR3 DNA sequence: TGTGCCAGCAGTTACTCCGACAGGGGCGGGCAGTACTTC. This encodes CASSYSDRGGQYF.

This chain connects TRBV12-3 or TRBV12-4 to TRBJ2-1; no definite D call. Trimming left V 4 bases short and J 8 bases short, with 12 bases between. CDR3 length: 13 amino acids. DNA for the CDR3: TGTGCCAGCAGTTCTTATGGGCCCCATGAGCAGTTCTTC. It encodes CASSSYGPHEQFF.

The sample holds many counts of this clonotype. The gene calls are TRBV28 and TRBJ2-7; D gene unclear. This CDR3 is built from 14 residues. Trimming took 6 bases from V and 7 from J, leaving 19 bases between them. Germline V gives CDR1 MDHEN, CDR2 SYDVKM. The CDR3: CASRLGGGIPEQYF. The CDR3 bases are TGTGCCAGCAGATTGGGTGGCGGTATCCCGGAGCAGTACTTC.

This clonotype was detected many times. CDR3 loop: CASSWDSVEKLFF. CDR3 sequence (DNA): TGTGCCAGCAGTTGGGACTCAGTTGAAAAACTGTTTTTT. The chain carries TRBV6-1 and TRBJ1-4; possible D gene TRBD1, 5 bases. V dropped 5 bases and J dropped 7 bases, with 11 bases sitting between them. This CDR3 spans 13 amino acids. CDR1 and CDR2 (germline): MNHNS, SASEGT.

This clonotype was recorded many times. This chain joins TRBV28 and TRBJ2-4, with unresolved D. The germline gives CDR1 MDHEN, CDR2 SYDVKM. V was shortened by 4 bases and J by 7 bases, with 11 bases between the two germline ends. CDR3 length equals 13 residues. This CDR3 is CASSSRPRNIQYF. DNA for the CDR3: TGTGCCAGCAGTTCCCGACCTAGGAACATTCAGTACTTC. Complete variable domain (other parts from reference TRBV28 and TRBJ2-4): DVKVTQSSRYLVKRTGEKVFLECVQDMDHENMFWYRQDPGLGLRLIYFSYDVKMKEKGDIPEGYSVSREKKERFSLILESASTNQTSMYLCASSSRPRNIQYFGAGTRLSVL.

J is TRBJ1-2 and V is TRBV27; 10 bases agree with TRBD1. Trimming took 8 bases from V and 6 from J; bases not matched to a gene: 3. This CDR3 region has 12 residues. The germline gives CDR1 MNHEY, CDR2 SMNVEV (reference sequence). Here the CDR3 DNA reads TGTGCCAGCGGGACAGGGGTAAATGGCTACACCTTC. Translated, it gives CASGTGVNGYTF.

This clonotype occurred many times. The V and J genes are TRBV12-3 or TRBV12-4 and TRBJ2-5, with D tentatively TRBD1 or TRBD2 (5 bases each). Trimming shortened V by 3 bases and J by 6 bases, and 14 bases separated the two germline ends. CDR3 length: 14 amino acids. CDR3 sequence: CASSLGRLMKTQYF. Here the CDR3 DNA reads TGTGCCAGCAGTTTGGGACGGCTGATGAAGACCCAGTACTTC.

As concerns this clonotype: At one end the junction does not follow the germline gene, possibly because of a read error. V gene TRBV7-2 combines with J gene TRBJ2-7; D is uncertain. The germline V gene encodes CDR1 SGHTA and CDR2 FQGNSA. The CDR3 consists of 12 residues. The CDR3, as DNA: TGTGCCAGCAGCCCTACGGCTTACGAGCAGTGCTTC. Translated, it gives CASSPTAYEQCF. Variable domain in full (rest from reference TRBV7-2 and TRBJ2-7): GAGVSQSPSNKVTEKGKDVELRCDPISGHTALYWYRQSLGQGLEFLIYFQGNSAPDKSGLPSDRFSAERTGGSVSTLTIQRTQQEDSAVYLCASSPTAYEQCFGPGTRLTVT.

The chain carries TRBV6-5 and TRBJ2-7; maybe TRBD2 (7 bases). V was shortened by 0 bases and J by 4 bases, with 13 bases between the two germline ends. The CDR3 length is 15 residues. Germline lookup yields CDR1 MNHEY and CDR2 SVGAGI. CDR3 in DNA: TGTGCCAGCAGTTACTCCCAGGGGAGGGGGTACGAGCAGTACTTC. It encodes CASSYSQGRGYEQYF.

This clonotype was seen ten or more times. V usage is TRBV6-1 and J usage is TRBJ2-7; 12 nucleotides line up with TRBD2. V shed 7 bases, J shed 2 bases, and the junction held 6 bases outside the gene matches. This CDR3 region has 15 residues. CDR1 and CDR2 from the germline V gene are MNHNS and SASEGT. The CDR3 DNA sequence: TGTGCCAGCACTCGACTAGCGGGAGACCCCTACGAGCAGTACTTC. Translated, it gives CASTRLAGDPYEQYF.

This sequence joins TRBV12-3 or TRBV12-4 and TRBJ1-5; D remains ambiguous. The ends were cut back, 3 bases at V and 9 bases at J, with 12 bases in the middle. This CDR3 has 13 residues. CDR3: CASSFQWSLPQHF. The CDR3 nucleotides are TGTGCCAGCAGTTTTCAATGGTCGCTGCCCCAGCATTTT.

The V and J genes are TRBV5-1 and TRBJ2-2, with 8 bases that match TRBD2. Germline CDR1 is SGHRS and CDR2 is YFSETQ. The CDR3 covers 16 residues. V was clipped by 5 bases and J by 1 base; unmatched bases: 7. CDR3 sequence reads: CASSTTSGGNTGELFF. The CDR3, as DNA: TGCGCCAGCAGTACAACTAGCGGAGGGAACACCGGGGAGCTGTTTTTT. Full variable domain (remainder filled in from reference TRBV5-1 and TRBJ2-2): KAGVTQTPRYLIKTRGQQVTLSCSPISGHRSVSWYQQTPGQGLQFLFEYFSETQRNKGNFPGRFSGRQFSNSRSEMNVSTLELGDSALYLCASSTTSGGNTGELFFGEGSRLTVL.

Only a few counts were recorded for this clonotype. This chain uses TRBV7-9 with TRBJ2-1; D perhaps matches TRBD2 (5 bases). The germline V and J ends were trimmed by 4 bases and 8 bases, with 12 bases remaining between them. The CDR3 contains 13 residues. Germline CDR1 is SEHNR and CDR2 is FQNEAQ (reference sequence). DNA of the CDR3: TGTGCCAGCAGCTCCGGGATTCCCCATGAGCAGTTCTTC. It translates to CASSSGIPHEQFF. The variable domain in full, with the rest retrieved from reference TRBV7-9 and TRBJ2-1, is DTGVSQNPRHKITKRGQNVTFRCDPISEHNRLYWYRQTLGQGPEFLTYFQNEAQLEKSRLLSDRFSAERPKGSFSTLEIQRTEQGDSAMYLCASSSGIPHEQFFGPGTRLTVL.

This clonotype was observed a few times. The chain is built from TRBV27 and TRBJ2-1; 8 bases match TRBD2. CDR3 length equals 15 residues. The junction had 1 base not matched to a gene; V was cut back by 0 bases and J by 3 bases. Germline V lookup: CDR1 MNHEY, CDR2 SMNVEV (reference sequence). CDR3 DNA sequence: TGTGCCAGCAGTTTATCCCGGGAGGGCTACAATGAGCAGTTCTTC. This encodes CASSLSREGYNEQFF.

This clonotype was counted many times. V is TRBV29-1 and J is TRBJ2-7; 13 bases line up with TRBD2. V lost 2 bases to trimming and J lost 5 bases; unmatched junction nucleotides: 3. Per the germline V gene, CDR1 is SQVTM and CDR2 is ANQGSEA. The CDR3 loop spans 14 amino acids. CDR3 loop: CSVERTSGSNEQYF. Here the CDR3 DNA reads TGCAGCGTTGAAAGGACTAGCGGGAGCAACGAGCAGTACTTC.

This clonotype was counted at least ten times. The CDR3 spells CASSLSLDWDTQYF. DNA of the CDR3: TGTGCCAGCAGCTTAAGCCTCGACTGGGATACGCAGTATTTT. The V gene is TRBV13, the J gene TRBJ2-3; D gene ambiguous. Trimming removed 2 bases at V and 6 bases at J, with 12 bases between. Germline V gene lookup returns CDR1 PRHDT and CDR2 FYEKMQ (reference sequence). This CDR3 has 14 amino acids. The full variable domain, in which reference TRBV13 and TRBJ2-3 provide the parts outside the CDR3, is AAGVIQSPRHLIKEKRETATLKCYPIPRHDTVYWYQQGPGQDPQFLISFYEKMQSDKGSIPDRFSAQQFSDYHSELNMSSLELGDSALYFCASSLSLDWDTQYFGPGTRLTVL.

The rearrangement joins TRBV12-3 or TRBV12-4 to TRBJ2-1, with 8 bases fitting TRBD2. V shed 4 bases, J shed 4 bases, and the junction held 3 bases outside the gene matches. The CDR3 runs to 14 residues. CDR3 DNA: TGTGCCAGCAGTTGGCCTAGCGGGTACAATGAGCAGTTCTTC. Amino acids: CASSWPSGYNEQFF.